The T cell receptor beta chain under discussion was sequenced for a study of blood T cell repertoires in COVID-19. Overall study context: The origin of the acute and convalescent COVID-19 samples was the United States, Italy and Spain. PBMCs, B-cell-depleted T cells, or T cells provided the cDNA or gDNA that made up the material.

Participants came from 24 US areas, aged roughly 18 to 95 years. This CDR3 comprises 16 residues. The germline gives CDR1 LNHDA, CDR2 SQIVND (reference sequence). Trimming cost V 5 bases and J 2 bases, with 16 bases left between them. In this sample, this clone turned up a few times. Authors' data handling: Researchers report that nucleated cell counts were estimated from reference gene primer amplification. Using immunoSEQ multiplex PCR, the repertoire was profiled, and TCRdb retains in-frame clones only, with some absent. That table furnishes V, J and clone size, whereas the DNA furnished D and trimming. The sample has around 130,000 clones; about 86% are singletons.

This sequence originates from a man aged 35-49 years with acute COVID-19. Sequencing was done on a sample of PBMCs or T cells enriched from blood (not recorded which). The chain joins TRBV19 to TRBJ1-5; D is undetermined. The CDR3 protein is CASSLAWEGRNQPQHF. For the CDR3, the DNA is TGTGCCAGTAGTCTCGCGTGGGAGGGTCGCAATCAGCCCCAGCATTTT.